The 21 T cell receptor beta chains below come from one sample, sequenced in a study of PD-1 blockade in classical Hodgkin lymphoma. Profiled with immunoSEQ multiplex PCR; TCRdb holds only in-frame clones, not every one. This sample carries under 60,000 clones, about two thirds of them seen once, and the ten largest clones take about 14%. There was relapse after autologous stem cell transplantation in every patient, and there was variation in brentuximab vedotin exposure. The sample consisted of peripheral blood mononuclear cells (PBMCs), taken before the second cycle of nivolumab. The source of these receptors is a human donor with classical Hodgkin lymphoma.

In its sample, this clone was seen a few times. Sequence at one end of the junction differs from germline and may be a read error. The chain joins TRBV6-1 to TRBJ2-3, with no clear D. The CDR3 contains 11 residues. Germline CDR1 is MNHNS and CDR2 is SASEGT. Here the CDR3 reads CASREGNTQYF. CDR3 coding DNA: TGTGCCAGCAGAGAAGGAAATACGCAGTATTTT.

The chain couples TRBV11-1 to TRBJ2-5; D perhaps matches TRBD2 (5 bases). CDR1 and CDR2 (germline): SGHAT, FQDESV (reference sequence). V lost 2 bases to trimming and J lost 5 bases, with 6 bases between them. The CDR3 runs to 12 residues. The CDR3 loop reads CASSLSGETQYF. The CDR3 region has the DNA TGTGCCAGCAGCTTATCGGGGGAGACCCAGTACTTC. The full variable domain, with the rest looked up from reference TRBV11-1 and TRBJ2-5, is EAEVAQSPRYKITEKSQAVAFWCDPISGHATLYWYRQILGQGPELLVQFQDESVVDDSQLPKDRFSAERLKGVDSTLKIQPAELGDSAMYLCASSLSGETQYFGPGTRLLVL.

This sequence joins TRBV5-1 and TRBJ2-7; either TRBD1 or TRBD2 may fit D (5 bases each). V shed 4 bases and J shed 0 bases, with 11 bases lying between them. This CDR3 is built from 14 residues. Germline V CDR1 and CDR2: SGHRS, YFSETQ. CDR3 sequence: CASSRDASSYEQYF. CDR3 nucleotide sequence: TGCGCCAGCAGCCGGGACGCAAGCTCCTACGAGCAGTACTTC. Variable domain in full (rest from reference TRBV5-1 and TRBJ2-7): KAGVTQTPRYLIKTRGQQVTLSCSPISGHRSVSWYQQTPGQGLQFLFEYFSETQRNKGNFPGRFSGRQFSNSRSEMNVSTLELGDSALYLCASSRDASSYEQYFGPGTRLTVT.

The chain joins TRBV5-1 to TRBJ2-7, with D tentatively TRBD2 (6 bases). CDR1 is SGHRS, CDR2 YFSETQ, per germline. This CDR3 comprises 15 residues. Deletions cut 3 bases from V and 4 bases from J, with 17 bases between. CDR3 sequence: CASSWNRDSTYEQYF. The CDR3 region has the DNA TGCGCCAGCAGCTGGAACCGGGACTCTACTTACGAGCAGTACTTC.

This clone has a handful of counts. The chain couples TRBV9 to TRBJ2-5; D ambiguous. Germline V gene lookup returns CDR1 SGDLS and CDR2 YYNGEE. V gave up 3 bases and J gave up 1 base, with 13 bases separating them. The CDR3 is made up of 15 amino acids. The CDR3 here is CASSAYYSVQETQYF. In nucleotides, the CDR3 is TGTGCCAGCAGCGCGTACTACAGTGTCCAAGAGACCCAGTACTTC.

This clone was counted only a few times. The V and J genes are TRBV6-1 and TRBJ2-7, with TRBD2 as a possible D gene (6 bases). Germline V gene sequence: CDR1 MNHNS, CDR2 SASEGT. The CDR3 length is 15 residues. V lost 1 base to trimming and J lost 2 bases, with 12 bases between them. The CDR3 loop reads CASSEGLALTYEQYF. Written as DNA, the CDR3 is TGTGCCAGCAGTGAAGGGCTAGCGCTTACCTACGAGCAGTACTTC.

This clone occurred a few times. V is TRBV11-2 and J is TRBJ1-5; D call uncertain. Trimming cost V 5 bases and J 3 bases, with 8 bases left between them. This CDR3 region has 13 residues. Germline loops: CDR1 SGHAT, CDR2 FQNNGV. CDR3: CASSQSYNQPQHF. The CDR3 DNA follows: TGTGCCAGCAGCCAAAGCTACAATCAGCCCCAGCATTTT.

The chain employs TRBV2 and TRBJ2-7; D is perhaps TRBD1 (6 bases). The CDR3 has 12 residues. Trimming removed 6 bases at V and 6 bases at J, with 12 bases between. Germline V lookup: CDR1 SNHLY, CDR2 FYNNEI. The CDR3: CASREQGSEQYF. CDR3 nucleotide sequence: TGTGCCAGCAGAGAACAGGGTTCCGAGCAGTACTTC.

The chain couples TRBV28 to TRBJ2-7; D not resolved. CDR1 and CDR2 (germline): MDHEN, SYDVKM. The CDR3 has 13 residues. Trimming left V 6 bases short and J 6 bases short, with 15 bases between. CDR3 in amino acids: CASSISTDTEQYF. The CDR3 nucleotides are TGTGCCAGCAGCATTTCCACTGACACCGAGCAGTACTTC.

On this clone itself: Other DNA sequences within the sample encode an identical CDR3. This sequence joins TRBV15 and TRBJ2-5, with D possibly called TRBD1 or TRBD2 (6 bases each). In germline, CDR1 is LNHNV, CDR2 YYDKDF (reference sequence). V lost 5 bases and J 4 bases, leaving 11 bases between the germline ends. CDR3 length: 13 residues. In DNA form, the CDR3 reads TGTGCCACCAGCCGGAGGGGGGCAGAGACCCAGTACTTC. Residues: CATSRRGAETQYF.

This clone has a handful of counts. The CDR3 spells CASSTTVWEKLFF. The CDR3 bases are TGTGCCAGTAGTACGACAGTATGGGAAAAACTGTTTTTT. The rearrangement links TRBV19 to TRBJ1-4; a weak D match, TRBD1 (5 bases). Trimming stripped 4 bases from V and 8 bases from J, with 11 bases between. Germline lookup yields CDR1 LNHDA and CDR2 SQIVND (reference sequence). The length of the CDR3 is 13 residues.

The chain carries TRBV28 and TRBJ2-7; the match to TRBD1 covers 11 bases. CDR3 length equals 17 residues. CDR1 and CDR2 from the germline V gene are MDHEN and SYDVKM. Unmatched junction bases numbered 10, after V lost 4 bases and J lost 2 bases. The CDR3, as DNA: TGTGCCAGCAGTTCCCGGACAGGGGGCGCGTCCCCCTACGAGCAGTACTTC. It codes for CASSSRTGGASPYEQYF.

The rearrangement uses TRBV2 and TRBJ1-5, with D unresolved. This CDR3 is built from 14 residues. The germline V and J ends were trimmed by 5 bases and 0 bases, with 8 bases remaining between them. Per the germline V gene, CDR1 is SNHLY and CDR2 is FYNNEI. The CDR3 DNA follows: TGTGCCAGCAGTCTTACAGATAGCAATCAGCCCCAGCATTTT. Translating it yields CASSLTDSNQPQHF.

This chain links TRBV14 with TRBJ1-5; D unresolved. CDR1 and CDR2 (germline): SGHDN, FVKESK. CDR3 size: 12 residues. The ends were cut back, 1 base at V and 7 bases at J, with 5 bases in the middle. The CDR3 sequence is CASSQGAQPQHF. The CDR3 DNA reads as TGTGCCAGCAGCCAAGGAGCCCAGCCCCAGCATTTT.

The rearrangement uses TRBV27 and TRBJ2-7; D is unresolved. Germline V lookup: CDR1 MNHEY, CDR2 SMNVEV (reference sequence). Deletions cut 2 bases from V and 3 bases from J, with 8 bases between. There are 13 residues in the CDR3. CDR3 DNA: TGTGCCAGCAGTTTAAGCCAGAACTACGAGCAGTACTTC. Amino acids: CASSLSQNYEQYF.

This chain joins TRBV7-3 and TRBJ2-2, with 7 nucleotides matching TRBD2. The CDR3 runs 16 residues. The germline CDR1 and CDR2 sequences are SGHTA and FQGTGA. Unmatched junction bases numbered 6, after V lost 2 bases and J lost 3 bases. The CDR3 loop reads CASSLRGSLDTGELFF. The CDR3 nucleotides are TGTGCCAGCAGCTTACGCGGGAGTCTGGACACCGGGGAGCTGTTTTTT.

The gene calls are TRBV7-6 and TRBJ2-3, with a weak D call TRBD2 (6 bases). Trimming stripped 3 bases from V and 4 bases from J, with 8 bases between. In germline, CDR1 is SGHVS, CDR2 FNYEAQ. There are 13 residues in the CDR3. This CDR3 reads CASSFSGSDTQYF. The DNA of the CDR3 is TGTGCCAGCAGCTTCAGCGGGTCAGATACGCAGTATTTT.

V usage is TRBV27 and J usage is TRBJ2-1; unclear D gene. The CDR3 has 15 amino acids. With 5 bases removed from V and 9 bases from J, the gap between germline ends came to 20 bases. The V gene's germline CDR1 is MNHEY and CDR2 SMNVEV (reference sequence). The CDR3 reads CASSPPTDRYGEQFF. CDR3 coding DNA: TGTGCCAGCAGTCCACCGACTGATAGGTACGGTGAGCAGTTCTTC.

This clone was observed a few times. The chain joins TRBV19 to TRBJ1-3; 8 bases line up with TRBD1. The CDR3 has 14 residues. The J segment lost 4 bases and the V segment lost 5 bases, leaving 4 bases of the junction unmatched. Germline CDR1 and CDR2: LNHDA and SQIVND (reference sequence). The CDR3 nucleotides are TGTGCCAGTAGTTCCGGACAGGGCGGAAACACCATATATTTT. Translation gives CASSSGQGGNTIYF. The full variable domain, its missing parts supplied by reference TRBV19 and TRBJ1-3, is DGGITQSPKYLFRKEGQNVTLSCEQNLNHDAMYWYRQDPGQGLRLIYYSQIVNDFQKGDIAEGYSVSREKKESFPLTVTSAQKNPTAFYLCASSSGQGGNTIYFGEGSWLTVV.

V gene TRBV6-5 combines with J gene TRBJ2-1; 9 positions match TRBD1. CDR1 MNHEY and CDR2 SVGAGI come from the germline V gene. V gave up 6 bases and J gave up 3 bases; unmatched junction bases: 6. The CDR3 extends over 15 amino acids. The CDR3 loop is CASSSGTGIYNEQFF. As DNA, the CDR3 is TGTGCCAGCAGCTCCGGGACAGGGATCTACAATGAGCAGTTCTTC.

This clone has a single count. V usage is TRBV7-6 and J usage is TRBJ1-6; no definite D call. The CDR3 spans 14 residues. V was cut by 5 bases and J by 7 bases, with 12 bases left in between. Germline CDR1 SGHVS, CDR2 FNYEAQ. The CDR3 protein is CASSPGLGNSPLHF. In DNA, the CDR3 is TGTGCCAGCAGCCCCGGTCTGGGAAATTCACCCCTCCACTTT.